This T cell receptor beta chain was observed in a study of T cells in Graves' hyperthyroidism and ophthalmopathy. The CDR3 extends over 14 amino acids. V was cut by 6 bases and J by 0 bases, with 11 bases left in between. Study findings and constraints: A 13 V-J model separated ophthalmopathy from stable hyperthyroidism. Most clonotypes that expanded in the thyroid above 0.001 also showed up in blood.

Ophthalmopathy patients had Clinical Activity Score at least 3, NOSPECS grade at least 4, duration under 3 months. Regions amplified from RNA transcripts were the TCR beta CDR3 regions. HTBI primers were the set used in a first-round RT-PCR of the TCR CDR3. TCRdb re-called the multiplex PCR reads with MiXCR, one entry per CDR3 protein. The sample includes hundreds of thousands of distinct CDR3 sequences, approximately 23% seen only once; the top ten take 45% to 50%. As concerns this clonotype: What it recognizes is unknown.

V gene TRBV12-3 or TRBV12-4 combines with J gene TRBJ1-1; D is unresolved. Sequencing was performed on blood. This clonotype originated in a woman in her seventies with Graves' ophthalmopathy. CDR3 amino acids: CASSGRVMNTEAFF. In nucleotides, the CDR3 is TGTGCCAGCAGCGGTCGGGTGATGAACACTGAAGCTTTCTTT.